This entry is about one T cell receptor (beta chain). This clone was recorded at least ten times. Its binding antigen is unknown. There are no base qualities to consult, and no much larger clone falls within one base. This specimen includes other DNA sequences encoding the same CDR3. This record belongs to a study of shared clonotypes between healthy human individuals (dated by TCRdb to the early 2020s). With regard to the full study: The cohort comprised two women and a few men aged 18 to 49 years. To estimate repertoire size and how much clonotype sharing occurs between individuals, the study deeply sequenced the blood TCR repertoires of a handful of healthy adults. To increase sequencing depth and limit assay-specific biases, different laboratories used diverse techniques to prepare libraries and sequence TCR repertoires. Each donor's leukapheresis produced roughly between roughly 0.85 and 9.5 billion PBMCs. Study-level results and caveats: Only blood was sampled, and tissue TCR repertoires likely differ from those in blood. Based on pairwise subsampling, the degree of clonotype sharing among donors was expected to be affected by sequencing depth. Because the study included only a small number of donors, the genetic and exposure-history diversity represented was limited.

The V end loses 1 base and the J end loses 7 bases, and a stretch of 11 bases separates them. CDR1 and CDR2 (SEHNR, FQNEAQ) derive from the germline V gene (reference sequence). Including the terminal cysteine and phenylalanine, the CDR3 comprises 13 residues. Of the read, only the CDR3 DNA is kept; its 39 bases are in frame from base 1. Healthy HIV-negative adults with no recently reported acute infections or vaccinations were included as donors. All donors were Caucasian adults living in Nashville, Tennessee, USA. In the unsorted samples, some 94 million PBMCs were counted, and genomic DNA was extracted using the QIAamp DNA Blood Mini kit. After blood collection by leukapheresis, PBMCs were isolated using Ficoll-Histopaque density gradient centrifugation and then cryopreserved in the vapor phase of liquid nitrogen. Using the deep immunoSEQ assay, multiplex PCR amplified TCR CDR3 regions from genomic DNA. For each cell subset, the extracted genomic DNA was distributed evenly across all wells of several immunoSEQ 96-well plates, and each plate served as one replicate. For unsorted PBMC, approximately 300 ng of genomic DNA, equivalent to around 30,000 T cell genomes, went into each replicate PCR. Ten immunoSEQ deep assay plates were used to sequence the unsorted PBMC genomic DNA. The purified libraries were quantified using a Qubit 3.0 fluorometer, sized with a Bioanalyzer 2100, and then quantified again using the KAPA Library Quantification kit. Every immunoSEQ 96-well plate was sequenced on a dedicated single-read 150-cycle Illumina NextSeq 550 flow cell. On the study's bioinformatics: Because the immunoSEQ output included only junctional sequences and no quality scores, the filtering could not be the same as the filtering used for full-length reads. To assign V/J genes and CDR3, sequences were annotated using PyIR, a Python wrapper for IgBLAST v1.9, with IMGT germline references. Reads were filtered out if the reads had weak V/J assignments (E-value above 1e-6), no CDR3, stop codons, out-of-frame junctions, or ambiguous translated residues. A V3J clonotype was defined by an identical inferred V gene, J gene, and CDR3 amino acid sequence. To compute the percentage overlap between repertoires, the number of shared unique clonotypes was divided by the size of the smaller repertoire. Richness of each repertoire was evaluated using RTK rarefaction, the Chao1 estimator, and Recon v2.1 estimates of unobserved clonotypes. In TCRdb, the immuneACCESS table is reduced to in-frame sequences with V and J assigned. These tables do not hold every clone; where another copy was compared, an unresolved V gene accounts for under half, and the others remain unexplained. The DNA gave D and trimming, while V, J and clone size come from that table. In this sample the table shows some 450,000 clones, 77% of which occur a single time. About 12% of the sample comes from the top ten.

The chain is assembled from TRBV7-9 and TRBJ2-7, with TRBD2 tentatively as D gene (5 bases match). The receptor was derived from a middle-aged woman in good health. Some clones in this sample may be carry-over from other donors' samples. The sample comprised PBMCs. The CDR3: CASSLGTLGEQYF. The nucleotide sequence is TGTGCCAGCAGCTTAGGGACTTTGGGGGAGCAGTACTTC. Beyond the CDR3, the reference TRBV7-9 and TRBJ2-7 genes provide the residues; the full variable domain reads: DTGVSQNPRHKITKRGQNVTFRCDPISEHNRLYWYRQTLGQGPEFLTYFQNEAQLEKSRLLSDRFSAERPKGSFSTLEIQRTEQGDSAMYLCASSLGTLGEQYFGPGTRLTVT.